This T cell receptor beta chain was obtained from a study of graft-versus-host responses after intestinal transplantation. Study as a whole: Multivisceral, liver-intestinal, or isolated intestinal transplants were given to recipients.

Study-wide findings and caveats: The recipient marrow held GvH clones, and some of them showed up first in ileum or blood.

The data were produced by immunoSEQ multiplex PCR, yet TCRdb's version contains in-frame clones alone and is incomplete. The sample carries some 11,000 clones, more than 85% recorded once. The CDR3 extends over 17 amino acids. V was trimmed by 1 base and J by 1 base, leaving 14 bases between them. Germline V lookup: CDR1 SEHNR, CDR2 FQNEAQ (reference sequence). A note on this clone: Its antigen is unknown.

The V call is TRBV7-9, the J call TRBJ2-4; D may be TRBD2 (5 bases). Here the sequenced sample was PBMCs, taken around 110 days after intestinal transplant. This receptor was taken from a human patient who received an intestinal transplant, so some T cells may come from the graft donor. The CDR3 sequence: CASSLVDAGEAKNIQYF. DNA for the CDR3: TGTGCCAGCAGCTTAGTGGACGCCGGGGAGGCCAAAAACATTCAGTACTTC.